The following is a TCR beta chain sequence with its context. The antigen is unknown. CDR1 SGDLS and CDR2 YYNGEE come from the germline V gene. There are 16 residues in the CDR3. Trimming cost V 0 bases and J 4 bases; bases outside gene matches: 6. TCRdb's table, derived via immunoSEQ multiplex PCR, lists solely in-frame clones and lacks some. Among roughly 300,000 clones listed, about 72% were seen once. These data belong to a study of cytotoxic CD8 clonotypes in ibrutinib-treated CLL. Study as a whole: For this cohort, patients were ten to twelve relapsed/refractory and some 15 treatment-naive, while 17 were IGHV unmutated.

Broader study findings: Sustained-remission patients were sampled at one set of times and progressing patients at different ones.

This receptor was obtained from a human donor with chronic lymphocytic leukemia. The chain carries TRBV9 and TRBJ2-3; the match to TRBD2 covers 9 bases. The material sequenced was PBMCs, taken at disease progression, from a patient treated with ibrutinib. CDR3 DNA sequence: TGTGCCAGCAGCGTAGGGGCGGGAGGGCCCGCAGATACGCAGTATTTT. Protein sequence: CASSVGAGGPADTQYF.